This T cell receptor (beta chain) originates from a study of blood T cell repertoires in COVID-19. Membership in each cohort depended on participant-reported clinical history. Resolution of symptoms, clearance, or two negative PCRs was present in recovered Cohort 3 donors. TCRdb's copy holds only in-frame clones and misses some; the assay was immunoSEQ multiplex PCR. Of approximately 440,000 clones listed, around 90% are singletons. There are 15 residues in the CDR3. Germline loops: CDR1 SGHAT, CDR2 FQNNGV. V shed 1 base, J shed 2 bases, and the junction held 2 bases outside the gene matches. The source of this sequence is a young woman who had recovered from COVID-19. V is TRBV11-2 and J is TRBJ2-5; 9 nucleotides match TRBD2. What was sequenced was PBMCs or T cells enriched from blood (not recorded which). This chain's CDR3 is CASSLVLAGQETQYF. The CDR3 coding sequence is TGTGCCAGCAGCTTAGTGCTAGCGGGGCAAGAGACCCAGTACTTC.